A single sample is the source of the 26 T cell receptor beta chains below, sequenced in a study of Ad26.COV2.S vaccination and SARS-CoV-2 variants. The sample's treatment: 19 received Ad26.COV2.S at low or high dose, single or two shots; about 5 received placebo; per-sample allocation not given. Collection of samples fell on day 63 after the first vaccine or placebo injection. Assay used: immunoSEQ multiplex PCR; TCRdb lists only in-frame clones, some missing. The sample lists approximately 450,000 clones, 80% to 95% seen once, with 12% in the top ten. Sequenced material: peripheral blood, taken in a trial of Ad26.COV2.S vaccine versus placebo. These receptors came from a person aged 18-60 years who received the Ad26.COV2.S COVID-19 vaccine or a placebo.

Concerning this clone: The sample has other DNA sequences that encode this CDR3 too. The chain recombines TRBV7-9 with TRBJ2-3, with unresolved D. V lost 0 bases to trimming and J lost 3 bases, with 1 base between them. Germline CDR1 reads SEHNR; CDR2 reads FQNEAQ (reference sequence). The CDR3 totals 12 residues. The CDR3 spells CASSLATDTQYF. The CDR3 bases are TGTGCCAGCAGCTTAGCAACAGATACGCAGTATTTT.

The V gene is TRBV9, the J gene TRBJ2-1; D remains ambiguous. The CDR3 runs to 19 residues. CDR1 is SGDLS, CDR2 YYNGEE, per germline. V was trimmed by 0 bases and J by 0 bases, leaving 19 bases between them. The CDR3 here is CASSVGPGLGLSSYNEQFF. The CDR3 DNA follows: TGTGCCAGCAGCGTAGGTCCCGGGTTAGGTCTGAGCTCCTACAATGAGCAGTTCTTC.

The chain recombines TRBV2 with TRBJ1-3; D is unclear. From germline, CDR1 is SNHLY and CDR2 FYNNEI. The CDR3 runs 15 residues. With 1 base removed from V and 0 bases from J, the gap between germline ends came to 7 bases. CDR3 region: CASSEDRSSGNTIYF. Here the CDR3 DNA reads TGTGCCAGCAGTGAAGATCGAAGCTCTGGAAACACCATATATTTT.

This sequence joins TRBV6-5 and TRBJ2-1; no clear D. CDR3 length: 11 residues. Germline V gene data show CDR1 as MNHEY and CDR2 as SVGAGI. Trimming stripped 4 bases from V and 10 bases from J, with 8 bases between. The CDR3 DNA sequence: TGTGCCAGCAGTTTGAAAGGGGAGCAGTTCTTC. Its translation is CASSLKGEQFF.

The genes are TRBV9 and TRBJ2-3; D uncertain. The CDR3 is 12 residues long. Looked up from germline, CDR1 is SGDLS and CDR2 is YYNGEE. Trimming left V 0 bases short and J 5 bases short, with 4 bases between. The CDR3, as DNA: TGTGCCAGCAGCGTAGCGGAAGATACGCAGTATTTT. This translates into CASSVAEDTQYF.

This rearrangement joins TRBV5-1 to TRBJ2-3; possible D gene TRBD1, 6 bases. The germline V gene encodes CDR1 SGHRS and CDR2 YFSETQ. The ends were cut back, 4 bases at V and 0 bases at J, with 12 bases in the middle. CDR3 size: 15 residues. CDR3 bases: TGCGCCAGCAGCCCCGGACAGACTAGCACAGATACGCAGTATTTT. It translates to CASSPGQTSTDTQYF. The full variable domain, completed using reference TRBV5-1 and TRBJ2-3, is KAGVTQTPRYLIKTRGQQVTLSCSPISGHRSVSWYQQTPGQGLQFLFEYFSETQRNKGNFPGRFSGRQFSNSRSEMNVSTLELGDSALYLCASSPGQTSTDTQYFGPGTRLTVL.

This sequence joins TRBV3-1 (or the pseudogene TRBV3-2) and TRBJ2-7; 10 bases align to TRBD1. V was clipped by 7 bases and J by 7 bases; unmatched bases: 4. The CDR3 extends over 12 amino acids. The germline gives CDR1 LGHDT, CDR2 YNNKEL (reference sequence). The CDR3 bases are TGTGCCAGCACCGGGACAGGGGAAGAGCAGTACTTC. It is translated as CASTGTGEEQYF.

This sequence joins TRBV18 and TRBJ2-1, with D possibly being TRBD1 or TRBD2 (5 bases each). V was shortened by 4 bases and J by 5 bases, with 18 bases between the two germline ends. This CDR3 has 16 residues. Germline CDR1 is KGHSH and CDR2 is LQKENI. CDR3 coding DNA: TGTGCCAGCTCACGGACAAGCCTAGCCCCTGACAATGAGCAGTTCTTC. It specifies CASSRTSLAPDNEQFF.

The rearrangement links TRBV7-9 to TRBJ2-1; 8 nucleotides agree with TRBD2. CDR3 length: 16 amino acids. The germline gives CDR1 SEHNR, CDR2 FQNEAQ (reference sequence). V dropped 4 bases and J dropped 9; count of bases not matched to a gene: 14. The CDR3 loop is CASSSPRGGGPGEQFF. CDR3 coding DNA: TGTGCCAGCAGCTCCCCACGGGGGGGAGGGCCTGGTGAGCAGTTCTTC.

This chain links TRBV7-2 with TRBJ1-2; D not resolved. Germline assignment: CDR1 SGHTA and CDR2 FQGNSA. V lost 1 base to trimming and J lost 7 bases, with 13 bases between them. The CDR3 consists of 14 residues. CDR3 sequence reads: CASSLGYGESGYTF. CDR3 in DNA: TGTGCCAGCAGCTTAGGTTATGGGGAATCTGGCTACACCTTC.

This clone was seen only a few times. This chain uses TRBV19 with TRBJ1-1; D possibly corresponds to TRBD1 (6 bases). This CDR3 comprises 13 residues. V was shortened by 5 bases and J by 5 bases, with 12 bases between the two germline ends. CDR1 is LNHDA and CDR2 is SQIVND in the germline V gene (reference sequence). The CDR3 reads CASSEGGQTEAFF. The CDR3 region has the DNA TGTGCCAGTAGTGAGGGGGGGCAGACTGAAGCTTTCTTT. Full variable domain (outside the CDR3, taken from reference TRBV19 and TRBJ1-1): DGGITQSPKYLFRKEGQNVTLSCEQNLNHDAMYWYRQDPGQGLRLIYYSQIVNDFQKGDIAEGYSVSREKKESFPLTVTSAQKNPTAFYLCASSEGGQTEAFFGQGTRLTVV.

This clone was seen a few times. The chain carries TRBV25-1 and TRBJ2-2; D is unclear. The CDR3 has 14 residues. V gave up 2 bases and J gave up 1 base, with 5 bases separating them. Germline values: CDR1 MGHDK, CDR2 SYGVNS. This CDR3 is CASSEPGNTGELFF. CDR3 DNA sequence: TGTGCCAGCAGTGAACCAGGGAACACCGGGGAGCTGTTTTTT.

CDR3 residues: CASSLNRNEAFF. The CDR3 DNA sequence: TGTGCCAGCAGCTTGAACCGGAATGAAGCTTTCTTT. V gene TRBV5-6 combines with J gene TRBJ1-1; no firm D call. V was clipped by 1 base and J by 7 bases, with 8 bases between them. There are 12 residues in the CDR3. Germline CDR1 and CDR2: SGHDT and YYEEEE.

The chain has TRBV19 and TRBJ1-5, with D unresolved. There are 12 residues in the CDR3. Trimming took 3 bases from V and 3 from J, leaving 3 bases between them. In germline, CDR1 is LNHDA, CDR2 SQIVND (reference sequence). The CDR3 spells CASSIPNQPQHF. The CDR3 nucleotides are TGTGCCAGTAGTATTCCCAATCAGCCCCAGCATTTT.

The J gene is TRBJ2-7, the V gene TRBV11-2, with 12 bases identical to TRBD2. V gave up 5 bases and J gave up 4 bases; unmatched junction bases: 6. The CDR3 length is 15 residues. Germline loops: CDR1 SGHAT, CDR2 FQNNGV. CDR3 sequence reads: CASSPRLAGGYEQYF. The CDR3 bases are TGTGCCAGCAGCCCCCGCCTAGCGGGAGGGTACGAGCAGTACTTC.

This CDR3 is CASSLSLWGHYNEQFF. CDR3 DNA sequence: TGTGCCAGCAGTTTATCTTTGTGGGGTCACTACAATGAGCAGTTCTTC. This rearrangement joins TRBV28 to TRBJ2-1; no definite D call. Germline CDR1 is MDHEN and CDR2 is SYDVKM. Deletions cut 1 base from V and 3 bases from J, with 13 bases between. The CDR3 spans 16 residues.

J is TRBJ2-3 and V is TRBV19; 8 positions agree with TRBD2. Trimming at V came to 5 bases and at J to 2 bases, leaving 24 bases not matched to a gene. CDR3 size: 21 residues. Germline CDR1 and CDR2: LNHDA and SQIVND (reference sequence). CDR3 in amino acids: CASSSLYIGGRPAFDTDTQYF. CDR3 sequence (DNA): TGTGCCAGTAGTTCACTATATATCGGCGGGAGGCCTGCCTTCGACACAGATACGCAGTATTTT.

CDR3 in amino acids: CASSYHGGIGYNEQFF. The CDR3 DNA is TGTGCCAGCAGTTACCATGGCGGGATTGGTTACAATGAGCAGTTCTTC. This rearrangement joins TRBV6-2 or TRBV6-3 to TRBJ2-1, with D tentatively TRBD2 (6 bases). V lost 2 bases, J lost 4 bases, and 15 bases lay in between. CDR3 length: 16 residues. Germline assignment: CDR1 MNHEY and CDR2 SVGEGT.

The genes are TRBV6-5 and TRBJ2-7; 8 nucleotides agree with TRBD1. This CDR3 is 14 amino acids long. CDR1 and CDR2 from the germline V gene are MNHEY and SVGAGI. V shed 0 bases and J 6 bases; nucleotides not matched to a gene: 4. The CDR3: CASSYSTTGVEQYF. Here the CDR3 DNA reads TGTGCCAGCAGTTACTCGACGACAGGGGTCGAGCAGTACTTC.

V is TRBV6-2 or TRBV6-3 and J is TRBJ2-1, with 8 bases matching TRBD2. The germline CDR1 and CDR2 sequences are MNHEY and SVGEGT. Trimming at V came to 0 bases and at J to 0 bases, leaving 13 bases not matched to a gene. This CDR3 is 20 amino acids long. Here the CDR3 reads CASSYSASGSWSNSYNEQFF. The CDR3 nucleotides read TGTGCCAGCAGTTACTCGGCAAGCGGGAGTTGGAGTAACTCCTACAATGAGCAGTTCTTC.

The V gene is TRBV19, the J gene TRBJ2-3; D unclear. The germline V gene has CDR1 LNHDA and CDR2 SQIVND (reference sequence). V shed 6 bases and J shed 0 bases, with 7 bases lying between them. The CDR3 spans 13 residues. The DNA of the CDR3 is TGTGCCAGTAGGCCCTCTAGCACAGATACGCAGTATTTT. This codes for CASRPSSTDTQYF.

The rearrangement links TRBV5-4 to TRBJ1-6, with D uncertain. Looked up from germline, CDR1 is SGHNT and CDR2 is YYREEE (reference sequence). V lost 4 bases and J lost 10, with 18 bases in between. The CDR3 length is 15 residues. The CDR3 reads CASSLGEYSSSPLHF. CDR3 sequence (DNA): TGTGCCAGCAGCCTGGGCGAATATTCGAGCTCACCCCTCCACTTT.

V is TRBV9 and J is TRBJ2-3; D is unclear. The germline V gene encodes CDR1 SGDLS and CDR2 YYNGEE. Trimming pared 4 bases from V and 6 bases from J, leaving 9 bases between. This CDR3 is built from 12 residues. The chain's CDR3 is CASSPSGDTQYF. The CDR3 coding sequence is TGTGCCAGCAGCCCAAGTGGGGATACGCAGTATTTT.

The rearrangement uses TRBV12-3 or TRBV12-4 and TRBJ2-3; D is unresolved. The length of the CDR3 is 12 residues. The V and J ends lost 6 bases and 5 bases respectively, with 9 bases between them. CDR3 DNA: TGTGCCAGCAGGAAGTACCAAGATACGCAGTATTTT. Protein sequence: CASRKYQDTQYF.

The chain employs TRBV5-4 and TRBJ2-1, with TRBD2 matching 11 bases. Germline values: CDR1 SGHNT, CDR2 YYREEE (reference sequence). V was pared by 9 bases and J by 9 bases, with 5 bases of the junction left unmatched. CDR3 size: 12 residues. The CDR3 nucleotides read TGTGCCACCCACGGACTAGCGGGTGAGCAGTTCTTC. It yields the protein CATHGLAGEQFF.

The chain couples TRBV24-1 to TRBJ2-3; possible D gene TRBD1, 6 bases. Germline CDR1 and CDR2: KGHDR and SFDVKD. The CDR3 extends over 14 amino acids. V was clipped by 9 bases and J by 0 bases, with 12 bases between them. The CDR3 coding sequence is TGTGCCACCTCAGGGGAGCTCAGCACAGATACGCAGTATTTT. It translates to CATSGELSTDTQYF.